This is a list of T cell receptor beta chains from one sample in a study of technical replicates of blood from a few donors. Profiled with immunoSEQ multiplex PCR; TCRdb holds only in-frame clones, not every one. Here the sample spans about 69,000 clones, around nine tenths being singletons. Material for sequencing was PBMCs. These receptors were collected from a human donor in good health. Some clones in this sample may be carry-over from other donors' samples. Each CDR3 is given with its conserved first and last residue. A D gene is named only where the DNA matches it firmly. Not every row has a clone size; where given, it reads once, few, many or a size class.

TRBJ1-2	TRBV27	NA	NA	TGTGCCAGCACCCCTATGGGGCAGGGAAATTCCTATGGCTACACCTTC	CASTPMGQGNSYGYTF
TRBJ1-3	TRBV10-3	NA	NA	TGTGCCATCAGTGAGTCGAGGTTAAGTCCTATATATTTT	CAISESRLSPIYF
TRBJ1-2	TRBV7-9	TRBD1	once	TGTGCCAGCAGCTCCAAGTTAGGGGGCGCCGGTGGCTACACCTTC	CASSSKLGGAGGYTF
TRBJ2-1	TRBV5-1	TRBD2	NA	TGCGCCAGCAGCGCGAGCGGGGGATACAATGAGCAGTTCTTC	CASSASGGYNEQFF
TRBJ2-1	TRBV29-1	NA	NA	TGCAGCGTCGGTGATGCGGGGCGCTACAATGAGCAGTTCTTC	CSVGDAGRYNEQFF
TRBJ2-7	TRBV7-2	NA	few	TGTGCCAGCAGCCCCCAGAGGGCCTACGAGCAGTACTTC	CASSPQRAYEQYF
TRBJ2-7	TRBV18	TRBD1	NA	TGTGCCAGCTCACTCGGGACAGGGGTTTCCTACGAGCAGTACTTC	CASSLGTGVSYEQYF
TRBJ1-4	TRBV7-6	NA	NA	TGTGCCAGCAGCCTAGTTGGGACTGGGGAAAAACTGTTTTTT	CASSLVGTGEKLFF
TRBJ2-3	TRBV6-6	TRBD2	NA	TGTGCCAGCAGTCCGGGACTAGCGGGGAACACAGATACGCAGTATTTT	CASSPGLAGNTDTQYF
TRBJ2-7	TRBV6-5	NA	NA	TGTGCCAGCAGTTACTCGAACAGAAACTACGAGCAGTACTTC	CASSYSNRNYEQYF
TRBJ2-3	TRBV10-3	TRBD2	NA	TGTGCCATCAGTGTCTCTAGCGGAAGGGGTGTAGATACGCAGTATTTT	CAISVSSGRGVDTQYF
TRBJ2-3	TRBV4-1	NA	NA	TGCGCCAGCAGCCAAGGTCCCAGTTTCACAGATACGCAGTATTTT	CASSQGPSFTDTQYF
TRBJ1-2	TRBV23-1	NA	NA	TGCGCCAGCAGTCAACAAACGGGTGACCTACCACATGGCTACACCTTC	CASSQQTGDLPHGYTF
TRBJ2-5	TRBV5-1	TRBD2	NA	TGCGCCAGCAGCGCCTCTTTAGGGCTAGCGGGGGGCCAAGAGACCCAGTACTTC	CASSASLGLAGGQETQYF
TRBJ1-4	TRBV11-2	NA	NA	TGTGCCAGCAGCTTTAACAGGGCGGTTAATGAAAAACTGTTTTTT	CASSFNRAVNEKLFF
TRBJ2-1	TRBV19	NA	NA	TGTGCCAGTAAAGACACCTTATACAATGAGCAGTTCTTC	CASKDTLYNEQFF
TRBJ1-1	TRBV6-5	TRBD1	NA	TGTGCCAGCAGGCAAGGGACAGGACGATTTGAAGCTTTCTTT	CASRQGTGRFEAFF
TRBJ2-7	TRBV7-2	NA	NA	TGTGCCAGCAGCTCACAGGGTTCCCTCGAGCAGTACTTC	CASSSQGSLEQYF
TRBJ1-6	TRBV19	NA	NA	TGTGCCAGTAGTGCAGGGGCATATTCACCCCTCCACTTT	CASSAGAYSPLHF
TRBJ1-1	TRBV10-3	NA	NA	TGTGCCATCAGTGAGTCGATGGGAGGGATCGGGAACACTGAAGCTTTCTTT	CAISESMGGIGNTEAFF
TRBJ2-7	TRBV7-9	NA	few	TGTGCCAGCAGCTTAATGGGGGAGGACGAGCAGTACTTC	CASSLMGEDEQYF
TRBJ1-2	TRBV7-8	NA	NA	TGTGCCAGCAGCTTTACTCCAGGGGCTGACTATGGCTACACCTTC	CASSFTPGADYGYTF
TRBJ1-1	TRBV2	NA	NA	TGTGCCAGCAGTGTGGGTGGCGGGAACACTGAAGCTTTCTTT	CASSVGGGNTEAFF
TRBJ1-5	TRBV9	NA	NA	TGTGCCTTCCCGGACAGCGCTTATAGCAATCAGCCCCAGCATTTT	CAFPDSAYSNQPQHF
TRBJ2-3	TRBV21-1	NA	NA	TGTGCCAGCAGCAAAAAAGGCAGGCCAGATACGCAGTATTTT	CASSKKGRPDTQYF
TRBJ2-7	TRBV5-5	TRBD1	NA	TGTGCCAGCAGCCCAGACCCGGACAGGGCCGAGCAGTACTTC	CASSPDPDRAEQYF
TRBJ2-7	TRBV7-2	NA	NA	TGTGCCAGCAGCTTATCAGGGGTCTCCTACGAGCAGTACTTC	CASSLSGVSYEQYF
TRBJ1-2	TRBV5-1	NA	NA	TGCGCCAGCAGAAGAGACATCTACGGCTACACCTTC	CASRRDIYGYTF
TRBJ2-1	TRBV7-2	NA	NA	TGTGCCAGCAGCTTACGGGGTTTCCGCAATGAGCAGTTCTTC	CASSLRGFRNEQFF
TRBJ1-5	TRBV10-3	NA	NA	TGTGCCATCAGCTCGACAGGTTCACATCAGCCCCAGCATTTT	CAISSTGSHQPQHF
TRBJ2-7	TRBV6-1	TRBD2	NA	TGTGCCAGCAGTGTCCTAGCGGGGTACGAGCAGTACTTC	CASSVLAGYEQYF
TRBJ1-1	TRBV6-5	NA	NA	TGTGCCAGCAGTTACCACAGGGAGAACACTGAAGCTTTCTTT	CASSYHRENTEAFF
TRBJ1-1	TRBV18	TRBD1	NA	TGTGCCAGCTCACAAATAGGGGGCAGAGCTTTCTTT	CASSQIGGRAFF
TRBJ2-7	TRBV27	TRBD1	NA	TGTGCCAGCAGTACCGGGGACAGACCTTACGAGCAGTACTTC	CASSTGDRPYEQYF
TRBJ1-5	TRBV6-6	TRBD1	once	TGTGCCAGCAGCCCTGGGGACAGGGATAATCGTCAGCCCCAGCATTTT	CASSPGDRDNRQPQHF
TRBJ2-7	TRBV6-5	TRBD1	NA	TGTGCCAGCAGTTACTCGAGGGGGCCGCCCTACGAGCAGTACTTC	CASSYSRGPPYEQYF
TRBJ1-5	TRBV6-5	NA	NA	TGTGCCAGCAGTCCCCGGGGAGTCCTGGAGCCCCAGCATTTT	CASSPRGVLEPQHF
TRBJ2-1	TRBV11-3	NA	once	TGTGCCAGCAGCTTATTTAGCAACGAGTACAATGAGCAGTTCTTC	CASSLFSNEYNEQFF
TRBJ2-1	TRBV5-1	NA	NA	TGCGCCAGCAGCGAGTACAATGAGCAGTTCTTC	CASSEYNEQFF
TRBJ1-2	TRBV7-3	TRBD1	NA	TGTGCCAGCAGCTTACGAGGGGGCGAGGGTGGCTACACCTTC	CASSLRGGEGGYTF
TRBJ1-1	TRBV19	TRBD1	NA	TGTGCCAGTAGTAGACAGGGTTGGGCTTTCTTT	CASSRQGWAFF
TRBJ2-1	TRBV20-1	NA	few	TGCAGTGCTAGTACCTACAATGAGCAGTTCTTC	CSASTYNEQFF